The present TCR beta chain was sequenced within a study of T-cell reconstitution after alpha-beta-depleted transplantation in children. V was clipped by 5 bases and J by 15 bases, with 16 bases between them. Germline V gene sequence: CDR1 SQVTM, CDR2 ANQGSEA. The CDR3 spans 11 residues. Molecular barcoding with unique molecular identifiers was used for the TCRbeta library. One entry per CDR3 protein results from TCRdb running MiXCR on the PCR reads. The repertoire includes 200,000 to 300,000 distinct CDR3 sequences, around 11% of them detected once, and roughly 2.8% sits in the top ten. The genes are TRBV29-1 and TRBJ1-4; a possible D gene is TRBD1 (5 bases). The sequenced sample was PBMCs from the stem cell graft donor, obtained from the stem cell graft. The sequence came from a human donor who donated a stem cell graft to a child with acute lymphoblastic leukemia. The CDR3 DNA sequence: TGCAGCGTTATCTCTGAGGGAGGGGTGTTTTTT. Protein product: CSVISEGGVFF.